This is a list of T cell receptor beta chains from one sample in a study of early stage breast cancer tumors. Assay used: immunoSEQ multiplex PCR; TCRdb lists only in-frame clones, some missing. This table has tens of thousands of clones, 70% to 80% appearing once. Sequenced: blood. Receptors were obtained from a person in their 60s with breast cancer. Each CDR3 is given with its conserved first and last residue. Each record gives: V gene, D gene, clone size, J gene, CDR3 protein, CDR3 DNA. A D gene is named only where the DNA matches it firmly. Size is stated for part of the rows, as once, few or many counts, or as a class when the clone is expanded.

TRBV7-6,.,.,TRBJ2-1,CASSLLAPGTIYNEQFF,TGTGCCAGCAGCCTCCTGGCCCCCGGGACCATCTACAATGAGCAGTTCTTC
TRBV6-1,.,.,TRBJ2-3,CASSEVGGSTDTQYF,TGTGCCAGCAGTGAAGTTGGGGGGAGCACAGATACGCAGTATTTT
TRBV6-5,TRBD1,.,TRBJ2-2,CASRRQGVWTGELFF,TGTGCCAGCAGGCGACAGGGGGTATGGACCGGGGAGCTGTTTTTT
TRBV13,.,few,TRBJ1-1,CASSLAPGANTEAFF,TGTGCCAGCAGCTTAGCGCCGGGGGCCAACACTGAAGCTTTCTTT
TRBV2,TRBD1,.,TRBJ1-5,CASRGLTGVNQPQHF,TGTGCCAGCAGGGGCTTGACAGGGGTCAATCAGCCCCAGCATTTT
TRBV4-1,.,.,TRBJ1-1,CASSQDPGQLNTEAFF,TGCGCCAGCAGCCAAGATCCAGGACAGCTTAACACTGAAGCTTTCTTT
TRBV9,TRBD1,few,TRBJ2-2,CASSVAGTANTGELFF,TGTGCCAGCAGCGTCGCAGGGACAGCGAACACCGGGGAGCTGTTTTTT
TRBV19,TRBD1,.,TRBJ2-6,CASTNRQGTNVLTF,TGTGCCAGTACCAACAGACAGGGGACCAACGTCCTGACTTTC
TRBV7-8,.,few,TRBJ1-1,CASSPRPQGRSHTEAFF,TGTGCCAGCAGCCCCCGCCCGCAGGGTCGGTCCCACACTGAAGCTTTCTTT
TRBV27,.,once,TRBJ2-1,CASRTVELYNEQFF,TGTGCCAGCCGAACGGTCGAGCTCTACAATGAGCAGTTCTTC
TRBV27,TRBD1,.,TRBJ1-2,CASSSYTGAGSYGYTF,TGTGCCAGCAGCTCATATACAGGGGCCGGATCCTATGGCTACACCTTC
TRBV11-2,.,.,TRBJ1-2,CASRDPGRRIGGGRYTF,TGTGCCAGCAGAGACCCAGGCCGACGGATCGGGGGGGGCCGCTACACCTTC
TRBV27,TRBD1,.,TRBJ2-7,CASSSGTGGIYEQYF,TGTGCCAGCAGTTCCGGGACAGGGGGTATCTACGAGCAGTACTTC
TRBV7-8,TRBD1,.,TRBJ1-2,CASSPQQGNYGYTF,TGTGCCAGCAGCCCCCAACAGGGGAACTATGGCTACACCTTC
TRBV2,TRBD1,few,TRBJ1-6,CASSSGTGFSPLHF,TGTGCCAGCAGTTCCGGGACAGGTTTTTCACCCCTCCACTTT
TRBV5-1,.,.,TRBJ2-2,CASSFDGATGELFF,TGCGCCAGCAGCTTCGACGGGGCCACCGGGGAGCTGTTTTTT
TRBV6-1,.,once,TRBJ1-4,CASTTLLGSNEKLFF,TGTGCCAGCACTACCTTACTGGGGAGTAATGAAAAACTGTTTTTT
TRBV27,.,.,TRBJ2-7,CASSRAGGPYEQYF,TGTGCCAGCAGTCGTGCCGGGGGCCCCTACGAGCAGTACTTC
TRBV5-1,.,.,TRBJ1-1,CASSLATGIPTEAFF,TGCGCCAGCAGCTTGGCTACAGGGATCCCCACTGAAGCTTTCTTT
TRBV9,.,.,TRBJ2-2,CASSARPGPAGELFF,TGTGCCAGCAGCGCCAGGCCGGGTCCCGCCGGGGAGCTGTTTTTT
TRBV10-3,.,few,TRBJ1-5,CAISEGALPDQPQHF,TGTGCCATCAGTGAGGGGGCCCTACCGGATCAGCCCCAGCATTTT
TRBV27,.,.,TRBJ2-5,CASSLTSNQETQYF,TGTGCCAGCAGCTTAACGTCGAACCAAGAGACCCAGTACTTC
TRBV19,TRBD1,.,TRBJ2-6,CASSKGQGKSQANVLTF,TGTGCCAGTAGCAAGGGACAGGGGAAAAGTCAGGCCAACGTCCTGACTTTC
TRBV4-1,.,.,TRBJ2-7,CASSLLFQVQGMQYF,TGCGCCAGCAGCCTCCTTTTCCAGGTTCAGGGTATGCAGTACTTC
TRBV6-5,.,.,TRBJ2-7,CASSLGQPGNYEQYF,TGTGCCAGCAGTTTGGGCCAGCCGGGAAACTACGAGCAGTACTTC
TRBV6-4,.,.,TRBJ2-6,CASSVGSGANVLTF,TGTGCCAGCAGTGTGGGTTCTGGGGCCAACGTCCTGACTTTC
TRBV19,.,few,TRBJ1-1,CASTLTQGGNTEAFF,TGTGCCAGTACCCTTACACAGGGCGGGAACACTGAAGCTTTCTTT
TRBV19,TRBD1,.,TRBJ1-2,CASSEIGQGDYGYTF,TGTGCCAGCTCCGAGATCGGACAGGGGGACTATGGCTACACCTTC
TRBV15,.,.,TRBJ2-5,CATSRAGLQETQYF,TGTGCCACCAGCAGAGCGGGACTTCAAGAGACCCAGTACTTC
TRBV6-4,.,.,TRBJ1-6,CASSPGRSGYNSPLHF,TGTGCCAGCAGTCCCGGACGGTCTGGATATAATTCACCCCTCCACTTT
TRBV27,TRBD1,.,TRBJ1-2,CASSPGGPYGYTF,TGTGCCAGCAGTCCAGGGGGGCCTTATGGCTACACCTTC
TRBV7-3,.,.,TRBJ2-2,CASSGQGAGELFF,TGTGCCAGCAGCGGTCAGGGCGCCGGGGAGCTGTTTTTT
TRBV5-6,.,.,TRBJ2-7,CASSLRSSVYEQYF,TGTGCCAGCAGCTTACGGTCGTCGGTCTACGAGCAGTACTTC
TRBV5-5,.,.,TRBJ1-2,CASSRGVSYDGYTF,TGTGCCAGCAGCCGAGGGGTTTCTTATGATGGCTACACCTTC
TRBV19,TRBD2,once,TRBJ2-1,CASSSLAGGEYNEQFF,TGTGCCAGTAGTTCATTAGCGGGAGGGGAGTACAATGAGCAGTTCTTC
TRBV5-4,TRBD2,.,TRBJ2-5,CASALADRQETQYF,TGTGCCAGCGCCCTAGCGGACCGCCAAGAGACCCAGTACTTC
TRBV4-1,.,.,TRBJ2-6,CASSLLSRGGANVLTF,TGCGCCAGCAGCCTACTGAGCCGGGGTGGGGCCAACGTCCTGACTTTC
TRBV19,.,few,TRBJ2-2,CASKVDGLITGELFF,TGTGCCAGTAAGGTCGACGGACTAATCACCGGGGAGCTGTTTTTT
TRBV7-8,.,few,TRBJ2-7,CASSPSRVNYEQYF,TGTGCCAGCAGCCCGTCCAGGGTTAACTACGAGCAGTACTTC
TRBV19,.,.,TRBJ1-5,CASKAVTYSNQPQHF,TGTGCCAGTAAGGCTGTGACCTATAGCAATCAGCCCCAGCATTTT